One and the same sample provided the 25 T cell receptor beta chains below, sequenced in a study of T-cell reconstitution after alpha-beta-depleted transplantation in children. Unique molecular identifiers tagged the TCRbeta library. Via MiXCR, TCRdb re-called the PCR reads, giving one row per CDR3 protein. The sample includes roughly 790,000 distinct CDR3 sequences, around 15% seen only once; the top ten take roughly 5%. The material sequenced was PBMCs, mostly from graft donor cells, taken 360 days after TCRalphabeta/CD19-depleted stem cell transplant. The receptor source for this set is a male patient under 18 who had a stem cell transplant for acute lymphoblastic leukemia, so the T cells may come from the graft donor.

This clonotype was found many times. This rearrangement joins TRBV19 to TRBJ2-7; 9 nucleotides match TRBD1. The germline V gene encodes CDR1 LNHDA and CDR2 SQIVND (reference sequence). V shed 7 bases and J 1 base; nucleotides not matched to a gene: 2. The CDR3 is 13 amino acids. CDR3 region: CASTGTGSYEQYF. The DNA for the CDR3 is TGTGCCAGTACCGGGACAGGGTCCTACGAGCAGTACTTC.

This clonotype has just a few counts. This sequence joins TRBV15 and TRBJ2-7; possible D gene TRBD2, 5 bases. The CDR3 has 16 amino acids. Looked up from germline, CDR1 is LNHNV and CDR2 is YYDKDF (reference sequence). Deletions cut 2 bases from V and 2 bases from J, with 16 bases between. The CDR3 sequence is CATSRTLGVEAYEQYF. The DNA for the CDR3 is TGTGCCACCAGCAGAACCCTGGGAGTAGAGGCCTACGAGCAGTACTTC.

This clonotype was recorded many times. The rearrangement links TRBV20-1 to TRBJ1-1; unclear D gene. Germline CDR1 is DFQATT and CDR2 is SNEGSKA (reference sequence). This CDR3 region has 12 residues. The ends were cut back, 6 bases at V and 5 bases at J, with 13 bases in the middle. The DNA for the CDR3 is TGCAGTGCATCTAGAAGTTTGACTGAAGCTTTCTTT. Protein: CSASRSLTEAFF.

This clonotype was counted a single time. The chain carries TRBV5-1 and TRBJ2-3, with 10 bases identical to TRBD2. Germline CDR1 and CDR2: SGHRS and YFSETQ. V lost 1 base to trimming and J lost 0 bases; unmatched junction nucleotides: 8. The CDR3 loop spans 18 amino acids. The CDR3 loop reads CASSLLAGVSRSTDTQYF. As DNA, the CDR3 is TGCGCCAGCAGCTTGCTAGCGGGAGTTTCGCGTAGCACAGATACGCAGTATTTT.

The rearrangement joins TRBV19 to TRBJ2-1; no firm D call. Germline V gene lookup returns CDR1 LNHDA and CDR2 SQIVND (reference sequence). This CDR3 contains 16 residues. Trimming cost V 4 bases and J 4 bases, with 17 bases left between them. CDR3 in amino acids: CASSTDWRGHYNEQFF. CDR3 DNA sequence: TGTGCCAGTAGTACCGATTGGCGCGGCCATTACAATGAGCAGTTCTTC. Drawing the rest from reference TRBV19 and TRBJ2-1, the complete variable domain is DGGITQSPKYLFRKEGQNVTLSCEQNLNHDAMYWYRQDPGQGLRLIYYSQIVNDFQKGDIAEGYSVSREKKESFPLTVTSAQKNPTAFYLCASSTDWRGHYNEQFFGPGTRLTVL.

This clonotype was detected only a few times. The DNA for the CDR3 is TGCAGTGCCATAACAGGGGGCACTGAAGCTTTCTTT. It translates to CSAITGGTEAFF. The chain couples TRBV20-1 to TRBJ1-1; 8 bases map to TRBD1. Germline loops: CDR1 DFQATT, CDR2 SNEGSKA (reference sequence). J gave up 4 bases and V 6 bases, and 4 bases lay outside the gene matches. The CDR3 is 12 amino acids.

J is TRBJ2-1 and V is TRBV5-1; TRBD2 aligns across 10 bases. Looked up from germline, CDR1 is SGHRS and CDR2 is YFSETQ. The CDR3 has 17 residues. Trimming took 4 bases from V and 10 from J; bases not matched to a gene: 17. CDR3: CASSRQTSGFSLREQFF. CDR3 in DNA: TGCGCCAGCAGCCGGCAGACTAGCGGGTTCTCTTTAAGAGAGCAGTTCTTC.

This chain uses TRBV4-1 with TRBJ1-5; 7 bases are shared with TRBD1. From germline, CDR1 is MGHRA and CDR2 YSYEKL. The CDR3 spans 17 residues. V lost 3 bases to trimming and J lost 0 bases; unmatched junction nucleotides: 8. CDR3 sequence (DNA): TGCGCCAGCAGCCAGAGGGGGCCGGTGAATAGCAATCAGCCCCAGCATTTT. Its protein is CASSQRGPVNSNQPQHF.

The V call is TRBV10-3, the J call TRBJ2-7, with 8 bases that match TRBD2. There are 12 residues in the CDR3. V shed 5 bases and J 4 bases; nucleotides not matched to a gene: 1. From germline, CDR1 is ENHRY and CDR2 SYGVKD. CDR3 amino acids: CAISRGGYEQYF. For the CDR3, the DNA is TGTGCCATCAGTCGGGGGGGTTACGAGCAGTACTTC.

J is TRBJ2-7 and V is TRBV7-2; D may be TRBD1 or TRBD2 (5 bases each). The CDR3 loop spans 15 amino acids. Trimming took off 3 bases at V and 2 bases at J, with 14 bases between the two ends. CDR1 is SGHTA, CDR2 FQGNSA, per germline. CDR3 region: CASSFGQVGPYEQYF. As DNA, the CDR3 is TGTGCCAGCAGCTTTGGGCAGGTGGGACCCTACGAGCAGTACTTC. Filled out from reference TRBV7-2 and TRBJ2-7, the complete variable domain reads GAGVSQSPSNKVTEKGKDVELRCDPISGHTALYWYRQSLGQGLEFLIYFQGNSAPDKSGLPSDRFSAERTGGSVSTLTIQRTQQEDSAVYLCASSFGQVGPYEQYFGPGTRLTVT.

The genes are TRBV5-1 and TRBJ2-1; 9 bases align to TRBD2. From germline, CDR1 is SGHRS and CDR2 YFSETQ. The CDR3 spans 15 residues. The J segment lost 4 bases and the V segment lost 2 bases, leaving 4 bases of the junction unmatched. The CDR3 sequence: CASSFSAGGYNEQFF. CDR3 bases: TGCGCCAGCAGCTTCTCAGCGGGAGGTTACAATGAGCAGTTCTTC.

This sequence joins TRBV29-1 and TRBJ2-3; 9 nucleotides align to TRBD2. The ends lost 0 bases at V and 4 bases at J; junction bases unmatched: 8. The CDR3 loop spans 16 amino acids. CDR1 SQVTM and CDR2 ANQGSEA come from the germline V gene. CDR3 nucleotide sequence: TGCAGCGTTGAAGATCATGGCGGGAGGGCGGCAGATACGCAGTATTTT. Amino acid sequence: CSVEDHGGRAADTQYF.

A few counts support this clonotype. This chain uses TRBV10-3 with TRBJ2-1; the D gene is possibly TRBD1 (6 bases). Germline V gives CDR1 ENHRY, CDR2 SYGVKD. The V gene lost 6 bases and the J gene lost 4 bases, with 16 bases spanning the gap. This CDR3 has 15 amino acids. The CDR3 region has the DNA TGTGCCATCAGGAATATCGGACAGCAGTACAATGAGCAGTTCTTC. It yields the protein CAIRNIGQQYNEQFF.

The chain carries TRBV7-9 and TRBJ1-1, with D possibly being TRBD1 (5 bases). Trimming removed 4 bases at V and 5 bases at J, with 14 bases between. The CDR3 spans 14 residues. Germline V CDR1 and CDR2: SEHNR, FQNEAQ (reference sequence). The CDR3 DNA is TGTGCCAGCAGCTGGGTTACTGGGGGAACTGAAGCTTTCTTT. This sequence encodes CASSWVTGGTEAFF.

With respect to this clonotype: One end of the junction fails to match germline, which may point to a read error. The rearrangement joins TRBV4-1 to TRBJ1-1; weak D call: TRBD1 (5 bases). Germline lookup yields CDR1 MGHRA and CDR2 YSYEKL. CDR3 size: 16 residues. Here the CDR3 DNA reads TGCGCCAGCAACCAACCTCGGAGGGGCTCCAACGCTGAAGCTTTCTTT. Translation gives CASNQPRRGSNAEAFF.

This clonotype has only a few counts. Germline is not matched at one junction end, which may reflect a read error. V usage is TRBV7-9 and J usage is TRBJ2-7, with a weak D call TRBD1 (5 bases). CDR1 is SEHNR and CDR2 is FQNEAQ in the germline V gene (reference sequence). CDR3 length: 13 amino acids. The CDR3 spells CASRLVDSYEQYF. Written as DNA, the CDR3 is TGTGCCAGCAGATTAGTCGACAGCTACGAGCAGTACTTC.

The chain combines TRBV11-2 with TRBJ2-7; perhaps TRBD2 as D (6 bases). Germline assignment: CDR1 SGHAT and CDR2 FQNNGV. V was pared by 0 bases and J by 0 bases, with 12 bases between. CDR3 length: 16 residues. For the CDR3, the DNA is TGTGCCAGCAGCTTAGATGGGGACTGGGTCTCCTACGAGCAGTACTTC. The encoded protein is CASSLDGDWVSYEQYF.

This clonotype was found a few times. The CDR3 loop is CASSFPGRGEQFF. For the CDR3, the DNA is TGTGCCAGCAGTTTCCCCGGAAGAGGTGAGCAGTTCTTC. J is TRBJ2-1 and V is TRBV12-3 or TRBV12-4; no clear D gene. The CDR3 extends over 13 amino acids. V gave up 3 bases and J gave up 9 bases, with 12 bases separating them.

The V call is TRBV7-2, the J call TRBJ2-3; possible D gene TRBD2, 5 bases. Germline lookup yields CDR1 SGHTA and CDR2 FQGNSA. The length of the CDR3 is 15 residues. With 2 bases removed from V and 5 bases from J, the gap between germline ends came to 14 bases. The CDR3 region has the DNA TGTGCCAGCAGCTTAAATCGTAACGAGGGAGATACGCAGTATTTT. Translating gives CASSLNRNEGDTQYF.

This clonotype turned up a few times. The V gene is TRBV7-9, the J gene TRBJ2-2; D is unclear. In germline, CDR1 is SEHNR, CDR2 FQNEAQ (reference sequence). The CDR3 extends over 17 amino acids. The V gene lost 4 bases and the J gene lost 1 base, with 16 bases spanning the gap. The DNA of the CDR3 is TGTGCCAGCAGCTCATCCCTGGGTCTCTTGAACACCGGGGAGCTGTTTTTT. Protein product: CASSSSLGLLNTGELFF.

The V and J genes are TRBV25-1 and TRBJ2-3, with D possibly TRBD1 on 7 matching bases. V lost 8 bases and J lost 7, with 22 bases in between. The germline V gene encodes CDR1 MGHDK and CDR2 SYGVNS. The CDR3 totals 15 residues. Here the CDR3 DNA reads TGTGCCAGCGGAGGACCAGGGGGGCGAGTATATACGCAGTATTTT. Translation: CASGGPGGRVYTQYF.

This clonotype occurred many times. J is TRBJ2-2 and V is TRBV4-1, with unresolved D. V dropped 0 bases and J dropped 0 bases, with 11 bases sitting between them. In germline, CDR1 is MGHRA, CDR2 YSYEKL. The CDR3 loop spans 17 amino acids. CDR3 nucleotide sequence: TGCGCCAGCAGCCAAGATTCAGTGATCGCGAACACCGGGGAGCTGTTTTTT. Protein: CASSQDSVIANTGELFF.

The chain is built from TRBV10-3 and TRBJ2-2; tentatively, D is TRBD2 (6 bases). The CDR3 runs 16 residues. CDR1 is ENHRY, CDR2 SYGVKD, per germline. V was cut by 6 bases and J by 1 base, with 15 bases left in between. The CDR3, as DNA: TGTGCCATCAGCCCTATTAGCGGTCAGAACACCGGGGAGCTGTTTTTT. Protein sequence: CAISPISGQNTGELFF.

This clonotype showed up just a few times. The chain uses TRBV4-1 and TRBJ2-1; possibly TRBD1 for D (6 bases). The germline V gene has CDR1 MGHRA and CDR2 YSYEKL. The CDR3 loop spans 17 amino acids. V lost 1 base and J 6 bases, leaving 19 bases between the germline ends. Written as DNA, the CDR3 is TGCGCCAGCAGCCAAGGACCTGAGACAGGTGTACTCAATGAGCAGTTCTTC. Amino acids: CASSQGPETGVLNEQFF.

V gene TRBV13 combines with J gene TRBJ2-3, with 10 bases matching TRBD2. CDR1 PRHDT and CDR2 FYEKMQ come from the germline V gene (reference sequence). Trimming took 1 base from V and 0 from J; bases not matched to a gene: 7. The CDR3 loop spans 18 amino acids. Here the CDR3 DNA reads TGTGCCAGCAGCTTAGCCTTGATAGCGGGAGGCAGCACAGATACGCAGTATTTT. Protein product: CASSLALIAGGSTDTQYF.